This is a list of T cell receptor beta chains from one sample in a study of blood T cells in healthy people across ages. MiXCR, run by TCRdb on the 5' RACE reads, gives a single entry per CDR3 protein. Among approximately 800,000 distinct CDR3 sequences, approximately 53% were seen once, and the ten largest hold approximately 40%. The source material was blood. Source of these receptors: a man older than 75 in good health. CDR3s include the opening cysteine and the closing phenylalanine or tryptophan. A D gene is named only where the DNA matches it firmly. Clone size is not always given. Where it is, it says once, few, many or a class for expanded clones.

V gene: TRBV20-1; J gene: TRBJ2-5; CDR3 length: 16; D gene: .; clone size: few; CDR3 protein: CSARDTMLVLQETQYF; CDR3 DNA: TGCAGTGCTAGAGATACCATGCTAGTCCTCCAAGAGACCCAGTACTTC
V gene: TRBV29-1; J gene: TRBJ1-2; CDR3 length: 14; D gene: .; clone size: .; CDR3 protein: CSVGPGGAAYGYTF; CDR3 DNA: TGCAGCGTTGGCCCGGGGGGGGCGGCCTATGGCTACACCTTC
V gene: TRBV25-1; J gene: TRBJ1-6; CDR3 length: 15; D gene: .; clone size: .; CDR3 protein: CASSEYTGLDSPLHF; CDR3 DNA: TGTGCCAGCAGTGAATACACAGGGTTAGATTCACCCCTCCACTTT
V gene: TRBV5-4; J gene: TRBJ1-2; CDR3 length: 13; D gene: TRBD1; clone size: .; CDR3 protein: CASSQPGGYGYTF; CDR3 DNA: TGTGCCAGCAGCCAACCAGGGGGCTATGGCTACACCTTC
V gene: TRBV12-3/TRBV12-4; J gene: TRBJ2-5; CDR3 length: 15; D gene: .; clone size: few; CDR3 protein: CASSFSQGSQETQYF; CDR3 DNA: TGTGCCAGCAGTTTCTCCCAAGGCAGCCAAGAGACCCAGTACTTC
V gene: TRBV29-1; J gene: TRBJ2-7; CDR3 length: 14; D gene: .; clone size: .; CDR3 protein: CSVGQGPSYNEQYF; CDR3 DNA: TGCAGCGTTGGGCAGGGACCCTCCTACAATGAGCAGTACTTC
V gene: TRBV7-9; J gene: TRBJ2-3; CDR3 length: 15; D gene: .; clone size: .; CDR3 protein: CASSLAGQGGRYAYF; CDR3 DNA: TGTGCCAGCAGCTTAGCGGGGCAGGGTGGCAGATACGCGTATTTT
V gene: TRBV5-1; J gene: TRBJ2-1; CDR3 length: 12; D gene: .; clone size: .; CDR3 protein: CASSFRAHEQFF; CDR3 DNA: TGCGCCAGCAGCTTCCGAGCACATGAGCAGTTCTTC
V gene: TRBV6-1; J gene: TRBJ2-1; CDR3 length: 15; D gene: TRBD2; clone size: .; CDR3 protein: CASSRASGQQETQFF; CDR3 DNA: TGTGCCAGCAGTCGGGCTAGCGGACAACAAGAGACCCAGTTCTTC
V gene: TRBV7-2; J gene: TRBJ2-2; CDR3 length: 16; D gene: TRBD2; clone size: .; CDR3 protein: CASSNPYLAGEWELFF; CDR3 DNA: TGTGCCAGCAGCAACCCTTACCTAGCGGGAGAGTGGGAGCTGTTTTTT
V gene: TRBV6-6; J gene: TRBJ2-1; CDR3 length: 12; D gene: TRBD2; clone size: few; CDR3 protein: CASSAGTSFQFF; CDR3 DNA: TGTGCCAGCAGTGCCGGGACTAGCTTTCAGTTCTTC
V gene: TRBV7-3; J gene: TRBJ2-1; CDR3 length: 14; D gene: .; clone size: .; CDR3 protein: CASSPGPTGPVGFF; CDR3 DNA: TGTGCCAGCAGCCCCGGGCCAACAGGGCCCGTTGGGTTCTTC
V gene: TRBV20-1; J gene: TRBJ2-3; CDR3 length: 12; D gene: .; clone size: few; CDR3 protein: CSARQGADTQYF; CDR3 DNA: TGCAGTGCTAGACAGGGCGCAGATACGCAGTATTTT
V gene: TRBV30; J gene: TRBJ2-5; CDR3 length: 13; D gene: TRBD2; clone size: few; CDR3 protein: CAWILAGSETQYF; CDR3 DNA: TGTGCCTGGATACTAGCGGGATCTGAGACCCAGTACTTC
V gene: TRBV7-9; J gene: TRBJ1-1; CDR3 length: 15; D gene: .; clone size: .; CDR3 protein: CASSATGTQNTEAFF; CDR3 DNA: TGTGCCAGCAGCGCAACCGGGACACAGAACACTGAAGCTTTCTTT
V gene: TRBV12-3/TRBV12-4; J gene: TRBJ2-3; CDR3 length: 16; D gene: TRBD2; clone size: once; CDR3 protein: CASSRFTGGQHRYAYF; CDR3 DNA: TGTGCCAGCAGCCGATTTACGGGAGGCCAGCACAGATACGCGTATTTT
V gene: TRBV7-9; J gene: TRBJ1-4; CDR3 length: 15; D gene: TRBD1; clone size: .; CDR3 protein: CASSSEDRDHGKLFF; CDR3 DNA: TGTGCCAGCAGCTCCGAGGACAGGGATCATGGAAAACTGTTTTTT
V gene: TRBV18; J gene: TRBJ1-2; CDR3 length: 13; D gene: .; clone size: .; CDR3 protein: CASAPDRLYGYTF; CDR3 DNA: TGTGCCAGCGCACCGGACCGGCTTTATGGCTACACCTTC
V gene: TRBV2; J gene: TRBJ2-5; CDR3 length: 15; D gene: .; clone size: .; CDR3 protein: CASSESRDPQETQYF; CDR3 DNA: TGTGCCAGCAGTGAATCGCGGGATCCTCAAGAGACCCAGTACTTC
V gene: TRBV2; J gene: TRBJ1-1; CDR3 length: 13; D gene: .; clone size: .; CDR3 protein: CATKSQGNTEAFF; CDR3 DNA: TGTGCCACAAAATCACAGGGGAACACTGAAGCTTTCTTT
V gene: TRBV18; J gene: TRBJ2-1; CDR3 length: 14; D gene: TRBD1; clone size: .; CDR3 protein: CASSPGQVYDEQFF; CDR3 DNA: TGTGCCAGCTCCCCGGGACAGGTCTACGATGAGCAGTTCTTC
V gene: TRBV5-6; J gene: TRBJ2-5; CDR3 length: 16; D gene: TRBD2; clone size: few; CDR3 protein: CASSLRVAGDIETQYF; CDR3 DNA: TGTGCCAGCAGCCTGCGGGTAGCGGGAGACATAGAGACCCAGTACTTC
V gene: TRBV4-1; J gene: TRBJ2-5; CDR3 length: 14; D gene: .; clone size: many; CDR3 protein: CASSQEGAQETQYF; CDR3 DNA: TGCGCCAGCAGCCAAGAAGGGGCCCAAGAGACCCAGTACTTC
V gene: TRBV6-1; J gene: TRBJ2-1; CDR3 length: 16; D gene: TRBD2; clone size: .; CDR3 protein: CASTLATSGGSDEQFF; CDR3 DNA: TGTGCCAGCACTCTAGCGACTAGCGGGGGGTCTGATGAGCAGTTCTTC
V gene: TRBV6-2/TRBV6-3; J gene: TRBJ2-7; CDR3 length: 16; D gene: TRBD1; clone size: .; CDR3 protein: CASSHRGTVSSYEQYF; CDR3 DNA: TGTGCCAGCAGTCACAGGGGAACGGTGAGCTCCTACGAGCAGTACTTC
V gene: TRBV27; J gene: TRBJ2-1; CDR3 length: 14; D gene: .; clone size: .; CDR3 protein: CASSLKAHYNEQFF; CDR3 DNA: TGTGCCAGCAGTTTAAAGGCACACTACAATGAGCAGTTCTTC
V gene: TRBV9; J gene: TRBJ2-7; CDR3 length: 16; D gene: TRBD2; clone size: .; CDR3 protein: CASSVGLAGVSHEQYF; CDR3 DNA: TGTGCCAGCAGCGTAGGGCTAGCGGGAGTCTCCCACGAGCAGTACTTC
V gene: TRBV12-3/TRBV12-4; J gene: TRBJ2-7; CDR3 length: 15; D gene: .; clone size: .; CDR3 protein: CASSLFRGISYEQYF; CDR3 DNA: TGTGCCAGCAGTTTATTCCGGGGGATCTCCTACGAGCAGTACTTC
V gene: TRBV20-1; J gene: TRBJ1-2; CDR3 length: 14; D gene: .; clone size: .; CDR3 protein: CSASPGRNHYGYTF; CDR3 DNA: TGCAGTGCTAGCCCCGGACGGAACCACTATGGCTACACCTTC
V gene: TRBV2; J gene: TRBJ2-7; CDR3 length: 14; D gene: TRBD1; clone size: .; CDR3 protein: CASSWVTGVSEQYF; CDR3 DNA: TGTGCCAGCAGTTGGGTGACAGGGGTCTCCGAGCAGTACTTC
V gene: TRBV9; J gene: TRBJ1-4; CDR3 length: 14; D gene: .; clone size: .; CDR3 protein: CASSVDERPEKLFF; CDR3 DNA: TGTGCCAGCAGCGTTGACGAGAGGCCCGAAAAACTGTTTTTT
V gene: TRBV7-2; J gene: TRBJ2-5; CDR3 length: 14; D gene: TRBD2; clone size: many; CDR3 protein: CASSRTSGKETQYF; CDR3 DNA: TGTGCCAGCAGCAGGACTAGCGGAAAAGAGACCCAGTACTTC
V gene: TRBV7-2; J gene: TRBJ2-7; CDR3 length: 13; D gene: .; clone size: .; CDR3 protein: CASRRGGKYEQYF; CDR3 DNA: TGTGCCAGCAGGAGGGGGGGCAAATACGAGCAGTACTTC
V gene: TRBV7-2; J gene: TRBJ2-7; CDR3 length: 14; D gene: .; clone size: few; CDR3 protein: CASSPQGGSYEQYF; CDR3 DNA: TGTGCCAGTAGCCCCCAGGGGGGCTCCTACGAGCAGTACTTC
V gene: TRBV3-1; J gene: TRBJ1-1; CDR3 length: 14; D gene: .; clone size: .; CDR3 protein: CASSHRGVGTEAFF; CDR3 DNA: TGTGCCAGCAGCCATCGAGGGGTGGGCACTGAAGCTTTCTTT
V gene: TRBV29-1; J gene: TRBJ2-5; CDR3 length: 12; D gene: TRBD1; clone size: few; CDR3 protein: CSAPYRGHEQYF; CDR3 DNA: TGCAGCGCTCCTTACAGGGGCCATGAGCAGTACTTC
V gene: TRBV7-9; J gene: TRBJ2-4; CDR3 length: 16; D gene: .; clone size: few; CDR3 protein: CASSAQRVLAKNIQYF; CDR3 DNA: TGTGCCAGCAGCGCCCAGCGGGTGTTAGCCAAAAACATTCAGTACTTC
V gene: TRBV25-1; J gene: TRBJ2-5; CDR3 length: 15; D gene: TRBD1; clone size: few; CDR3 protein: CASSELKTGEETQYF; CDR3 DNA: TGTGCCAGCAGTGAACTTAAGACAGGGGAAGAGACCCAGTACTTC
V gene: TRBV20-1; J gene: TRBJ2-5; CDR3 length: 13; D gene: TRBD2; clone size: .; CDR3 protein: CSAKETSVQTQYF; CDR3 DNA: TGCAGTGCTAAAGAGACTAGCGTACAGACCCAGTACTTC
V gene: TRBV5-1; J gene: TRBJ1-2; CDR3 length: 16; D gene: TRBD1; clone size: once; CDR3 protein: CASSYKTGGENYGYTF; CDR3 DNA: TGCGCCAGCAGCTATAAGACAGGGGGTGAGAACTATGGCTACACCTTC
V gene: TRBV29-1; J gene: TRBJ2-1; CDR3 length: 15; D gene: .; clone size: .; CDR3 protein: CSVVGWMDDHNEQFF; CDR3 DNA: TGCAGCGTTGTAGGTTGGATGGACGACCACAATGAGCAGTTCTTC
V gene: TRBV5-5; J gene: TRBJ2-3; CDR3 length: 14; D gene: .; clone size: .; CDR3 protein: CASSLAVAGDTQYF; CDR3 DNA: TGTGCCAGCAGCTTGGCGGTAGCAGGGGATACGCAGTATTTT
V gene: TRBV9; J gene: TRBJ2-1; CDR3 length: 15; D gene: .; clone size: .; CDR3 protein: CASSSSVISYNEQFF; CDR3 DNA: TGTGCCAGCAGCTCTAGCGTCATATCCTACAATGAGCAGTTCTTC
V gene: TRBV12-3/TRBV12-4; J gene: TRBJ1-2; CDR3 length: 14; D gene: TRBD1; clone size: many; CDR3 protein: CASSYGTAGYGYTF; CDR3 DNA: TGTGCCAGCAGTTACGGGACAGCGGGCTATGGCTACACCTTC